This entry is about one T cell receptor beta chain. This entry comes from a study of blood T cell repertoires in COVID-19. V trimming: 3 bases; J trimming: 3 bases; junction bases outside the gene matches: 3. CDR3 size: 13 residues. Germline V gene lookup returns CDR1 DFQATT and CDR2 SNEGSKA (reference sequence). Some clones are missing from TCRdb's copy, which holds only in-frame ones; the method was immunoSEQ multiplex PCR. The table includes more than 150,000 clones, under 80% detected once. Sequenced: peripheral blood. The clonotype originates from a man between 45 and 60 years old who had recovered from COVID-19. The genes are TRBV20-1 and TRBJ2-5; the match to TRBD2 covers 8 bases. CDR3 residues: CSASTGREETQYF. The CDR3 coding sequence is TGCAGTGCTAGTACCGGGAGGGAAGAGACCCAGTACTTC.